This T cell receptor beta chain emerged from a study of cytomegalovirus exposure and HLA in healthy donors. Study-wide results and caveats: Analyzed later, association rates of TCRs varied across HLA loci, with DRB1 most and HLA-C fewest. Among the CMV-associated chains, a few were confirmed in vitro as specific for CMV antigens.

Turning to this clone: Its antigen is unknown.

This PCR relied on a set of 60 Vbeta primers and 13 Jbeta primers. Here immunoSEQ multiplex PCR was the method, and the copy in TCRdb shows in-frame clones only, minus some. The repertoire has around 200,000 clones, around 76% of them found once; the top ten carry 6%. V was clipped by 2 bases and J by 6 bases; unmatched bases: 3. The germline V gene has CDR1 MDHEN and CDR2 SYDVKM. The CDR3 spans 13 residues. The sequenced material came from PBMCs. The receptor comes from a man in his forties in good health and CMV-seropositive. The chain has TRBV28 and TRBJ1-1, with 7 bases fitting TRBD1. The CDR3 nucleotides read TGTGCCAGCAGTTTAAGAGGGGGCGCTGAAGCTTTCTTT. Translated, it gives CASSLRGGAEAFF. Full variable domain (rest looked up from reference TRBV28 and TRBJ1-1): DVKVTQSSRYLVKRTGEKVFLECVQDMDHENMFWYRQDPGLGLRLIYFSYDVKMKEKGDIPEGYSVSREKKERFSLILESASTNQTSMYLCASSLRGGAEAFFGQGTRLTVV.